There are many counts of the clone carrying this TCR beta chain. Antigen unknown. This sample is drawn from a study of cytomegalovirus exposure and HLA in healthy donors. Study-wide results and limits: Association with HLA alleles at 0.05 false discovery rate was found for around 15,000 TCR beta sequences in a later analysis. In most subjects, TCR beta sequences reportedly gave accurate predictions of HLA-A and HLA-B alleles. The authors listed 180 or so TCR beta chains as cytomegalovirus-associated.

V shed 2 bases, J shed 7 bases, and the junction held 8 bases outside the gene matches. The CDR3 is made up of 15 amino acids. Germline-derived CDR1 and CDR2 are LGHNA and YSLEER. The study ran its PCR with 60 Vbeta and 13 Jbeta primers. Original processing methods: In a later analysis, about 11 million of 65 million to 80 million unique beta chains occurred in at least two donors. Clones were sequenced by immunoSEQ multiplex PCR, and TCRdb holds only the in-frame ones, with some missing. V and J calls plus clone size are reproduced from that table; the DNA served to infer D and trimming. The sample yields about 150,000 clones, roughly 70% seen once.

V is TRBV4-3 and J is TRBJ2-1; TRBD2 agrees at 7 bases. The clonotype was recovered from a man younger than 40 in good health and CMV-seronegative. Input material: PBMCs. DNA for the CDR3: TGCGCCAGCAGCCAATCGGGGGGTCTGAGGAATGAGCAGTTCTTC. Protein sequence: CASSQSGGLRNEQFF.